Below are 7 T cell receptor beta chains sequenced from a single sample in a study of cytomegalovirus exposure and HLA in healthy donors. Amplification used 60 Vbeta primers and 13 Jbeta primers. The table came from immunoSEQ multiplex PCR; TCRdb's copy has only in-frame clones and leaves some out. Here the sample spans around 110,000 clones, around three quarters being singletons. Specimen: PBMCs. The origin of the receptors is a man aged 30-40 years in good health and CMV-seropositive.

This chain joins TRBV10-2 and TRBJ2-7, with 10 bases aligning to TRBD2. The length of the CDR3 is 15 residues. The V and J ends lost 3 bases and 2 bases, in that order; junction bases with no gene match: 4. The V gene's germline CDR1 is WSHSY and CDR2 SAAADI. DNA of the CDR3: TGCGCCAGCAGTGAAGTGGGACTAGCGCCCTACGAGCAGTACTTC. Protein: CASSEVGLAPYEQYF.

The gene calls are TRBV5-1 and TRBJ2-1; TRBD2 matches at 11 bases. The J segment lost 2 bases and the V segment lost 4 bases, leaving 5 bases of the junction unmatched. The CDR3 has 16 amino acids. In germline, CDR1 is SGHRS, CDR2 YFSETQ. This CDR3 is CASSQTSGGAYNEQFF. The CDR3 region has the DNA TGCGCCAGCAGCCAAACTAGCGGGGGAGCCTACAATGAGCAGTTCTTC.

Here the CDR3 DNA reads TGCGCCAGCAGCCAAGATTCAGGGTGGAACACTGAAGCTTTCTTT. Protein: CASSQDSGWNTEAFF. The rearrangement joins TRBV4-3 to TRBJ1-1, with a tentative D call TRBD1 (5 bases). With 0 bases removed from V and 1 base from J, the gap between germline ends came to 9 bases. CDR1 LGHNA and CDR2 YSLEER come from the germline V gene. The CDR3 totals 15 residues.

This clone occurred a few times. The chain has TRBV13 and TRBJ2-3; 12 nucleotides align to TRBD2. This CDR3 is 16 amino acids long. V trimming: 3 bases; J trimming: 3 bases; junction bases outside the gene matches: 4. Looked up from germline, CDR1 is PRHDT and CDR2 is FYEKMQ (reference sequence). CDR3 amino acids: CASSFRLAGATDTQYF. The CDR3 region has the DNA TGTGCCAGCAGCTTCCGACTAGCGGGGGCGACAGATACGCAGTATTTT.

This rearrangement joins TRBV11-2 to TRBJ2-7; D may be TRBD1 (5 bases). CDR3 length equals 14 residues. CDR1 and CDR2 from the germline V gene are SGHAT and FQNNGV. V dropped 1 base and J dropped 2 bases, with 9 bases sitting between them. This CDR3 is CASSLGTGPYEQYF. In nucleotides, the CDR3 is TGTGCCAGCAGCTTAGGAACAGGTCCCTACGAGCAGTACTTC.

The chain is built from TRBV5-5 and TRBJ2-4; perhaps TRBD2 as D (5 bases). V was shortened by 2 bases and J by 6 bases, with 12 bases between the two germline ends. This CDR3 is built from 14 residues. Germline V gives CDR1 SGHKS, CDR2 YYEKEE (reference sequence). The CDR3 sequence is CASSLIGISNIQYF. CDR3 bases: TGTGCCAGCAGCTTAATCGGGATATCAAACATTCAGTACTTC.

J is TRBJ2-7 and V is TRBV4-1; 9 nucleotides line up with TRBD2. With V trimmed by 0 bases and J by 3 bases, 3 bases remained unmatched. CDR1 is MGHRA, CDR2 YSYEKL, per germline. The CDR3 contains 15 residues. CDR3 nucleotide sequence: TGCGCCAGCAGCCAAGAGTTAGCGGGGGACTACGAGCAGTACTTC. Its translation is CASSQELAGDYEQYF.